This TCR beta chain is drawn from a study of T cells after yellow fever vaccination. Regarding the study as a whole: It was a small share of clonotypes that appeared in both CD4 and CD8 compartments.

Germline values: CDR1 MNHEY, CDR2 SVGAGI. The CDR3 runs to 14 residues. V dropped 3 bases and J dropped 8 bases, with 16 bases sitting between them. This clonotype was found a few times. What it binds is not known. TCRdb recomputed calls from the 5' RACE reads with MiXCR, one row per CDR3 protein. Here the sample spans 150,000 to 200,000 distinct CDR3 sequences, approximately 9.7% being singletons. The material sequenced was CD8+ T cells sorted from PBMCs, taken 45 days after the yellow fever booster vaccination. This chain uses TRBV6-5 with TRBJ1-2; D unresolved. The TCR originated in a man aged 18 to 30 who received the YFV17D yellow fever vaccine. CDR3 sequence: CASSYQGRLGGYTF. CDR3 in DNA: TGTGCCAGCAGTTATCAAGGACGTCTGGGAGGCTACACCTTC.